A selection of T cell receptor beta chains follows, all from one sample in a study of cytomegalovirus exposure and HLA in healthy donors. Repertoires were generated with immunoSEQ multiplex PCR, while TCRdb's copy carries only in-frame clones and drops some. The sample shows 200,000 to 250,000 clones, 82% of them seen only once. The sample consisted of PBMCs. These receptors were taken from a woman aged 40 to 49 in good health and CMV-seropositive. Each CDR3 is given with its conserved first and last residue. Fields, in order: D gene, clone size, V gene, J gene, CDR3 DNA, CDR3 protein. D genes are given only for firm matches. The listing skips clone size in some rows; elsewhere it reads once, few, many or a size class.

NA	NA	TRBV14	TRBJ1-1	TGTGCCAGCAGCCAAGTTCGGGGGTGGACTGAAGCTTTCTTT	CASSQVRGWTEAFF
TRBD2	NA	TRBV30	TRBJ2-1	TGTGCCTGGGTGGGTCCTACTAGCGGGAGTAATGAGCAGTTCTTC	CAWVGPTSGSNEQFF
NA	NA	TRBV23-1	TRBJ1-3	TGCGCCAGCAGTCAATCGGATTCCGGAGACTCTGGAAACACCATATATTTT	CASSQSDSGDSGNTIYF
NA	NA	TRBV9	TRBJ2-7	TGTGCCAGCAGCGTAGGGGAGGTTCGCCCGCCCTACGAGCAGTACTTC	CASSVGEVRPPYEQYF
NA	once	TRBV5-4	TRBJ1-3	TGTGCCAGCAGCTTGCCAGATACACACACCATATATTTT	CASSLPDTHTIYF
TRBD2	NA	TRBV9	TRBJ2-1	TGTGCCAGCAGCCAAGAGGTTTGGACTAGCGGGGGGGACAATGAGCAGTTCTTC	CASSQEVWTSGGDNEQFF
NA	NA	TRBV4-2	TRBJ1-6	TGTGCCAGCAGCCAAGAACAGGGAGTCTCACCCCTCCACTTT	CASSQEQGVSPLHF
TRBD1	NA	TRBV2	TRBJ2-5	TGTGCCAGCAGTAAACAGGGGGGTAGGCAAGAGACCCAGTACTTC	CASSKQGGRQETQYF
NA	NA	TRBV4-2	TRBJ2-5	TGTGCCAGCAGCCAAGATGAGGGTGGAGACGAGACCCAGTACTTC	CASSQDEGGDETQYF
TRBD1	NA	TRBV5-6	TRBJ2-2	TGTGCCAGCAGAGTCCGAGGGACAGCGCACGGGGAGCTGTTTTTT	CASRVRGTAHGELFF
TRBD1	NA	TRBV10-3	TRBJ2-3	TGTGCCATCAGGGAATCCGGGACAGCTACAGATACGCAGTATTTT	CAIRESGTATDTQYF
NA	NA	TRBV27	TRBJ2-7	TGTGCCAGCAGACCCCGGGGAACCTACGAGCAGTACTTC	CASRPRGTYEQYF
TRBD2	NA	TRBV7-8	TRBJ2-1	TGTGCCAGCAGCCAACTAGCGGGAGGGCCAAATGAGCAGTTCTTC	CASSQLAGGPNEQFF
TRBD1	NA	TRBV5-6	TRBJ2-3	TGTGCCAGCAGCACCGGGACAGGGGTAGGAGATACGCAGTATTTT	CASSTGTGVGDTQYF
TRBD2	NA	TRBV5-1	TRBJ2-7	TGCGCCAGCAGTGGAGGGACTACCTACGAGCAGTACTTC	CASSGGTTYEQYF
NA	few	TRBV25-1	TRBJ1-3	TGTGCCAGCAGTGAGATTATTGACAGCTACTCTGGAAACACCATATATTTT	CASSEIIDSYSGNTIYF
TRBD2	NA	TRBV6-6	TRBJ2-2	TGTGCCTCTTTAGCGGGGACGAACACCGGGGAGCTGTTTTTT	CASLAGTNTGELFF
TRBD1	NA	TRBV5-1	TRBJ1-1	TGCGCCAGCAGCTTGGAGACAGGGGCGAACACTGAAGCTTTCTTT	CASSLETGANTEAFF
NA	NA	TRBV13	TRBJ2-5	TGTGCCAGCAGCTTATCTGGAGCCCCTTCCGGGGAGACCCAGTACTTC	CASSLSGAPSGETQYF
NA	NA	TRBV27	TRBJ2-7	TGTGCCAGCAGTTCCACTGCCTACGAGCAGTACTTC	CASSSTAYEQYF
NA	NA	TRBV5-1	TRBJ2-5	TGCGCCAGCAGCTTCGGCAGGGTAAAGGAGACCCAGTACTTC	CASSFGRVKETQYF
NA	NA	TRBV5-6	TRBJ1-3	TGTGCCAGCAGCCCCCTCCCCCGTCGGGACACCATATATTTT	CASSPLPRRDTIYF
NA	NA	TRBV11-3	TRBJ2-2	TGTGCCAGCAGCTTAATCGACACCGGGGAGCTGTTTTTT	CASSLIDTGELFF
NA	NA	TRBV7-9	TRBJ1-5	TGTGCCAGCGCGGGTAGCAATCAGCCCCAGCATTTT	CASAGSNQPQHF
TRBD1	NA	TRBV4-3	TRBJ1-2	TGCGCCAGCAGCCAATTCCCGGGACAGGGGTATGATGGCTACACCTTC	CASSQFPGQGYDGYTF
NA	few	TRBV30	TRBJ2-7	TGTGCCTGGAGTGTACAGGAGAACTACGAGCAGTACTTC	CAWSVQENYEQYF
NA	once	TRBV4-3	TRBJ2-1	TGCGCCAGCAGCCAAGAACCCAGCTATCCGACAGTCAATGAGCAGTTCTTC	CASSQEPSYPTVNEQFF
TRBD2	NA	TRBV6-1	TRBJ2-2	TGTGCCAGCAGTGAAGGCTTAGGCGGGGGGGTTACCGGGGAGCTGTTTTTT	CASSEGLGGGVTGELFF
NA	NA	TRBV9	TRBJ1-6	TGTGCCAGCAGCGTTGAGTACTCCTATAATTCACCCCTCCACTTT	CASSVEYSYNSPLHF
NA	few	TRBV5-6	TRBJ1-4	TGTGCCAGCAGTACCCGGACAGCCATAAATGAAAAACTGTTTTTT	CASSTRTAINEKLFF
NA	few	TRBV7-6	TRBJ2-7	TGTGCCAGCAGCTCCAGCTCCTACGAGCAGTACTTC	CASSSSSYEQYF
NA	NA	TRBV19	TRBJ1-1	TGTGCCAGTAGTATAGAGAGCCACACTGAAGCTTTCTTT	CASSIESHTEAFF
NA	NA	TRBV6-1	TRBJ2-1	TGTGCCAGCAGTGCATCCGCCCTCCGGACTTCATCCGAGCAGTTCTTC	CASSASALRTSSEQFF
TRBD1	once	TRBV29-1	TRBJ1-1	TGCAGCGCAACAGGGGTCACTGAAGCTTTCTTT	CSATGVTEAFF
TRBD2	NA	TRBV5-6	TRBJ2-7	TGTGCCAGCAGCTTCGTAGCGGGAGACACCTACGAGCAGTACTTC	CASSFVAGDTYEQYF
NA	NA	TRBV7-9	TRBJ2-1	TGTGCCAGCAGCCCCCGGGGGATTGAGAACAATGAGCAGTTCTTC	CASSPRGIENNEQFF
NA	NA	TRBV19	TRBJ1-1	TGTGCCAGTAAACATTCCGGGTGGACTGAAGCTTTCTTT	CASKHSGWTEAFF
NA	once	TRBV7-7	TRBJ1-4	TGTGCCAGCAGCCCTACAGGAGCAACTAATGAAAAACTGTTTTTT	CASSPTGATNEKLFF
NA	once	TRBV10-2	TRBJ1-5	TGCGCCAGCAGTGAGCGGCAGACTTGGAATCAGCCCCAGCATTTT	CASSERQTWNQPQHF
NA	NA	TRBV6-5	TRBJ2-5	TGTGCCAGCAGTTCCCCTCTGGAGACCCAGTACTTC	CASSSPLETQYF
NA	NA	TRBV30	TRBJ1-5	TGTGCCTGGAGTGATGGGGGGGGTCAGCCCCAGCATTTT	CAWSDGGGQPQHF
NA	NA	TRBV7-6	TRBJ2-5	TGTGCCAGCAGCTTTACAGGACAGTGGGAGACCCAGTACTTC	CASSFTGQWETQYF
NA	NA	TRBV11-2	TRBJ1-1	TGTGCCAGCAGCTTAGGAACAGTCAACACTGAAGCTTTCTTT	CASSLGTVNTEAFF
NA	NA	TRBV5-6	TRBJ2-7	TGTGCCAGCAGCTTGGATCAGGGATTCTACGAGCAGTACTTC	CASSLDQGFYEQYF
TRBD1	few	TRBV5-6	TRBJ1-6	TGTGCCAGCAGATATACCGGGACAGGGACTTCACCCCTCCACTTT	CASRYTGTGTSPLHF
TRBD2	NA	TRBV7-3	TRBJ2-2	TGTGCCAGCAGTGGGACTAGCGGGAACACCGGGGAGCTGTTTTTT	CASSGTSGNTGELFF
TRBD1	NA	TRBV20-1	TRBJ1-2	TGCAGTGCACAGGGGTCGGGGGGCTACACCTTC	CSAQGSGGYTF
TRBD1	NA	TRBV4-3	TRBJ2-6	TGCGCCAGCAGCGAACAGACAGGGGGCTTCTCTGGGGCCAACGTCCTGACTTTC	CASSEQTGGFSGANVLTF
NA	NA	TRBV4-1	TRBJ1-2	TGCGCCAGCAGCCTCCCAAAGGGGGGGGCTCGTGGCTACACCTTC	CASSLPKGGARGYTF
TRBD2	NA	TRBV30	TRBJ2-3	TGTGCCTGTGGGGCTAGCGGGACTCCTAGCACAGATACGCAGTATTTT	CACGASGTPSTDTQYF
NA	NA	TRBV30	TRBJ2-7	TGTGCCTGGAGTCCCGACAGATTAAACGAGCAGTACTTC	CAWSPDRLNEQYF
TRBD2	NA	TRBV2	TRBJ2-2	TGTGCCAGCACGGCTAGCGGGAGAGGGGGGGAGCTGTTTTTT	CASTASGRGGELFF
NA	NA	TRBV27	TRBJ1-5	TGTGCCAGCAGTTCCCGAACAACGACTCTCGGGACTCGATATAGCAATCAGCCCCAGCATTTT	CASSSRTTTLGTRYSNQPQHF
NA	NA	TRBV27	TRBJ2-5	TGTGCCACCAAACAAAACAGGGAGGGGGGAGAGACCCAGTACTTC	CATKQNREGGETQYF
TRBD1	NA	TRBV14	TRBJ1-2	TGTGCCAGCAGCCCGCACGGGACAGGTCCCTATGGCTACACCTTC	CASSPHGTGPYGYTF
TRBD1	once	TRBV18	TRBJ1-4	TGTGCCAGCTCACCACCGACAGGGGATGAAAAACTGTTTTTT	CASSPPTGDEKLFF
TRBD2	NA	TRBV7-6	TRBJ2-3	TGTGCCAGCAGCATTAGCGGGGGCGGCACAGATACGCAGTATTTT	CASSISGGGTDTQYF
NA	NA	TRBV6-5	TRBJ1-6	TGTGCCAGCAGTTACAGCGGGAATAATTCACCCCTCCACTTT	CASSYSGNNSPLHF
TRBD1	NA	TRBV19	TRBJ1-2	TGTGCCAGTCGGATAGGGGACAGGGCAGGATCTAACTATGGCTACACCTTC	CASRIGDRAGSNYGYTF